A selection of T cell receptor beta chains follows, all from one sample in a study of CD8+ T cells in alopecia areata. This table comes from immunoSEQ multiplex PCR, and its TCRdb copy is limited to in-frame clones, with some not included. The sample shows 150,000 to 200,000 clones, 65% of them seen only once. The sample in question was CD4+ T cells sorted from blood, obtained at week 4, from a patient treated with tofacitinib. The receptors derive from a human donor with alopecia areata. CDR3s include the opening cysteine and the closing phenylalanine or tryptophan. D genes are given only for firm matches. The listing skips clone size in some rows; elsewhere it reads once, few, many or a size class.

TRBV5-6	TRBD2	few	TRBJ2-3	TGTGCCAGCAGCTTGGAGAGGACTAGCGGGAGCTCTACGCAGTATTTT	CASSLERTSGSSTQYF
TRBV29-1	-	-	TRBJ2-2	TGCAGCGTCGGACATCTGAACACCGGGGAGCTGTTTTTT	CSVGHLNTGELFF
TRBV27	-	once	TRBJ1-1	TGTGCCAGCAGTTTCTCCGGAAGGGAAACTGAAGCTTTCTTT	CASSFSGRETEAFF
TRBV9	TRBD2	-	TRBJ2-7	TGTGCCAGCAGCGTGGGGACTGGGGAGGGGAAGTACTTC	CASSVGTGEGKYF
TRBV30	TRBD1	-	TRBJ2-5	TGTGCCTGGAGTGCGACAGGGGAGACCCAGTACTTC	CAWSATGETQYF
TRBV15	-	once	TRBJ1-2	TGTGCCACCAGCAGAGATCAGAGGTCAGCTGGCTACACCTTC	CATSRDQRSAGYTF
TRBV7-9	-	few	TRBJ2-5	TGTGCCAGCAGCTCTAGACAGTCCCAAGAGACCCAGTACTTC	CASSSRQSQETQYF
TRBV6-5	-	few	TRBJ1-1	TGTGCCAGCAGAAGACAGCTGAACACTGAAGCTTTCTTT	CASRRQLNTEAFF
TRBV5-1	TRBD1	-	TRBJ2-5	TGCGCCAGCAGCTCACAGGGGGCGCAGGAGACCCAGTACTTC	CASSSQGAQETQYF
TRBV2	TRBD1	-	TRBJ2-1	TGTGCCGGGTCCGGGACAGACAATGAGCAGTTCTTC	CAGSGTDNEQFF
TRBV14	-	-	TRBJ2-1	TGTGCCAGCAGCCCATTAGGGGGATTGGGCTACAATGAGCAGTTCTTC	CASSPLGGLGYNEQFF
TRBV7-8	-	-	TRBJ2-5	TGTGCCAGCAGCGGATACGGGACGACGTTCGCAGAGACCCAGTACTTC	CASSGYGTTFAETQYF
TRBV29-1	-	-	TRBJ2-1	TGCAGCGTTGAAAATTGGGACGGACGGGACAATGAGCAGTTCTTC	CSVENWDGRDNEQFF
TRBV2	-	-	TRBJ2-1	TGTGCCAGCACTTATCAGGGTAGCTCCTACAATGAGCAGTTCTTC	CASTYQGSSYNEQFF
TRBV7-8	TRBD2	-	TRBJ2-1	TGTGCCAGCAGCCTGCGGCGGGGGGTCCTCCATGAGCAGTTCTTC	CASSLRRGVLHEQFF
TRBV15	-	-	TRBJ2-5	TGTGCCACCAGCAGAGAGGGGGGAAGGGAGACCCAGTACTTC	CATSREGGRETQYF
TRBV15	TRBD1	-	TRBJ1-6	TGTGCCACCAGCAGAGATGCAGGGGGTCGTTCACCCCTCCACTTT	CATSRDAGGRSPLHF
TRBV30	-	once	TRBJ2-2	TGTGCCTGGAGTGTACGGCAGGGTGTTCACACCGGGGAGCTGTTTTTT	CAWSVRQGVHTGELFF
TRBV5-1	TRBD2	-	TRBJ2-3	TGCGCCAGCAGCTTGGATCTAGCGGCGGGTACGCAGTATTTT	CASSLDLAAGTQYF
TRBV23-1	-	few	TRBJ2-4	TGCGCCAGCAGTCAAAAGGGAGCCAAAAACATTCAGTACTTC	CASSQKGAKNIQYF
TRBV29-1	TRBD2	-	TRBJ2-3	TGCAGCGGTAGCGGGGGGTGGACAGATACGCAGTATTTT	CSGSGGWTDTQYF
TRBV15	TRBD1	-	TRBJ1-5	TGTGCCACCAGAGAGGACAGGCTTTTAAGCAATCAGCCCCAGCATTTT	CATREDRLLSNQPQHF
TRBV9	TRBD1	-	TRBJ1-2	TGTGCCAGCAGTGTCACCGGGACAGGGTTTAATGGCTACACCTTC	CASSVTGTGFNGYTF
TRBV30	TRBD1	-	TRBJ1-1	TGTGCCTGGAAAGGGGGCTTCAACACTGAAGCTTTCTTT	CAWKGGFNTEAFF
TRBV9	-	-	TRBJ2-5	TGTGCCAGCAGCGTGGACCTGAGCGGGGAGACCCAGTACTTC	CASSVDLSGETQYF
TRBV20-1	-	-	TRBJ2-5	TGCAGTGCTAGTTGGCAAGAGACCCAGTACTTC	CSASWQETQYF
TRBV19	-	-	TRBJ1-5	TGTGCCAGCAAGAAGAAACAGGGAGATGGGTTGCGCAATCAGCCCCAGCATTTT	CASKKKQGDGLRNQPQHF
TRBV2	TRBD1	-	TRBJ2-4	TGTGCCAGCGAGAGACCGGGACAGGGGGCGGGAAACATTCAGTACTTC	CASERPGQGAGNIQYF
TRBV27	-	once	TRBJ1-2	TGTGCCAGCAGGCCCCTTACAGTTGCGGTTAGAGGCTACACCTTC	CASRPLTVAVRGYTF
TRBV6-5	TRBD1	-	TRBJ2-5	TGTGCCAGCAGGTCAACAGGGGTCACCCAAGAGACCCAGTACTTC	CASRSTGVTQETQYF
TRBV7-8	-	-	TRBJ2-7	TGTGCCAGCAGCTTCCGGGACATCCTCTCCTACGAGCAGTACTTC	CASSFRDILSYEQYF
TRBV13	-	-	TRBJ2-4	TGTGCCAGCAGCTTAGGCAGACAGGTTAGAAAAAACATTCAGTACTTC	CASSLGRQVRKNIQYF
TRBV18	-	-	TRBJ2-6	TGTGCCAGCTCACCTCTACAGGGTTCTAGCTCTGGGGCCAACGTCCTGACTTTC	CASSPLQGSSSGANVLTF
TRBV27	-	-	TRBJ2-2	TGTGCCAGCAGAACCCGGGACAAGAACACCGGGGAGCTGTTTTTT	CASRTRDKNTGELFF
TRBV7-2	-	-	TRBJ2-7	TGTGCCAGCAGCTTAGTAGACGGAGCCTACGAGCAGTACTTC	CASSLVDGAYEQYF
TRBV10-3	TRBD1	-	TRBJ2-5	TGTGCCATCAGCCTAGGGGGTAACAGGGGAATCCGGGAGACCCAGTACTTC	CAISLGGNRGIRETQYF
TRBV10-3	-	-	TRBJ1-2	TGTGCCATCAGTGAGGTGGAGGGGCATGGCTACACCTTC	CAISEVEGHGYTF
TRBV10-3	-	-	TRBJ1-2	TGTGCCATCAGTGGAGCCCTGGCACGAGGCTACACCTTC	CAISGALARGYTF